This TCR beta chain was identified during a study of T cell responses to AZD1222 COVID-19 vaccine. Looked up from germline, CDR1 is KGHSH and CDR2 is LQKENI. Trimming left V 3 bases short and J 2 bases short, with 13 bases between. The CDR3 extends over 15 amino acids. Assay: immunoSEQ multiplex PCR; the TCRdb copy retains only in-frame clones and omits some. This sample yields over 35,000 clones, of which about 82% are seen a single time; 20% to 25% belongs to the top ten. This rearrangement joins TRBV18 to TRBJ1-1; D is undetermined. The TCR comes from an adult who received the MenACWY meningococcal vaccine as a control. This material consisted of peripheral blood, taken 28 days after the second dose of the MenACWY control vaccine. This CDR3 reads CASSPTIGRNTEAFF. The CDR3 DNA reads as TGTGCCAGCTCACCCACTATCGGGAGAAACACTGAAGCTTTCTTT.